Listed here are 24 T cell receptor beta chains from one sample, sequenced in a study of identical twins. MiXCR, run by TCRdb on the 5' RACE reads, gives a single entry per CDR3 protein. The table has about 570,000 distinct CDR3 sequences, 9.6% seen once. The same specimen was also included in a second study, on yellow fever vaccine responses in identical twins.

Source material: PBMCs. The receptors derive from a young woman in good health.

This clonotype was seen a handful of times. The chain uses TRBV11-3 and TRBJ2-1; 8 nucleotides align to TRBD2. In germline, CDR1 is SGHNT, CDR2 YENEEA. CDR3 length: 18 residues. Trimming at V came to 5 bases and at J to 0 bases, leaving 12 bases not matched to a gene. CDR3 residues: CASSPSVAGPGSYNEQFF. In DNA form, the CDR3 reads TGTGCCAGCAGCCCCTCGGTAGCGGGGCCAGGCTCCTACAATGAGCAGTTCTTC.

This clonotype has a handful of counts. This chain uses TRBV12-3 or TRBV12-4 with TRBJ2-1; D not resolved. The CDR3 runs 12 residues. V lost 2 bases and J 9 bases, leaving 8 bases between the germline ends. This CDR3 reads CASSLFRAEQFF. In DNA form, the CDR3 reads TGTGCCAGCAGTTTATTTAGGGCTGAGCAGTTCTTC.

This clonotype was seen ten or more times. The chain couples TRBV30 to TRBJ2-1, with D perhaps matching TRBD1 (6 bases). The CDR3 has 15 residues. Germline CDR1 reads GTSNPN; CDR2 reads SVGIG (reference sequence). V shed 2 bases and J shed 2 bases, with 13 bases lying between them. For the CDR3, the DNA is TGTGCCTGGAGTAGAGGACAGTCCGCCTACAATGAGCAGTTCTTC. Its translation is CAWSRGQSAYNEQFF.

This clonotype was picked up many times. The chain is built from TRBV27 and TRBJ1-1; maybe TRBD1 (6 bases). Trimming took off 3 bases at V and 0 bases at J, with 20 bases between the two ends. Germline V gene lookup returns CDR1 MNHEY and CDR2 SMNVEV (reference sequence). The CDR3 runs to 18 residues. Here the CDR3 reads CASSFNRAPGAMNTEAFF. In DNA, the CDR3 is TGTGCCAGCAGTTTTAACAGGGCCCCCGGGGCCATGAACACTGAAGCTTTCTTT.

This clonotype was recorded at least ten times. The CDR3 loop is CASSQGTSGNTGELFF. CDR3 in DNA: TGTGCCAGCAGCCAAGGGACTAGCGGAAACACCGGGGAGCTGTTTTTT. The V gene is TRBV3-1, the J gene TRBJ2-2, with TRBD2 matching over 10 bases. This CDR3 is 16 amino acids long. Germline-derived CDR1 and CDR2 are LGHDT and YNNKEL (reference sequence). Trimming at V came to 1 base and at J to 2 bases, leaving 1 base not matched to a gene.

This chain connects TRBV27 to TRBJ2-7, with TRBD1 matching over 8 bases. CDR3 length equals 15 residues. The germline V gene has CDR1 MNHEY and CDR2 SMNVEV (reference sequence). J was trimmed by 2 bases and V by 3 bases; bases with no gene match: 6. In DNA form, the CDR3 reads TGTGCCAGCAGTTTGGACAGGGATGTACCCTACGAGCAGTACTTC. Translation gives CASSLDRDVPYEQYF.

This clonotype has ten or more counts. This chain connects TRBV24-1 to TRBJ2-3; 9 nucleotides match TRBD2. The germline V gene has CDR1 KGHDR and CDR2 SFDVKD. This CDR3 region has 14 residues. V shed 5 bases, J shed 2 bases, and the junction held 1 base outside the gene matches. The CDR3 nucleotides are TGTGCCACCAGTGCTAGCGGGAACACAGATACGCAGTATTTT. Amino acids: CATSASGNTDTQYF.

Written as DNA, the CDR3 is TGTGCCAGCAGGTGGAACAGGCTGAAAAACATTCAGTACTTC. Protein product: CASRWNRLKNIQYF. This rearrangement joins TRBV21-1 to TRBJ2-4; the DNA was not compared with TRBD1, the D call given in the table. TRBV21-1 is a known pseudogene. The CDR3 extends over 14 amino acids.

The chain recombines TRBV7-2 with TRBJ2-1, with 7 bases that match TRBD2. The CDR3 loop spans 16 amino acids. Germline-derived CDR1 and CDR2 are SGHTA and FQGNSA. V was clipped by 5 bases and J by 0 bases; unmatched bases: 7. The CDR3 DNA reads TGTGCCAGCAGCACGCGGGGCGGGGGCTCCTACAATGAGCAGTTCTTC. The encoded protein is CASSTRGGGSYNEQFF.

The chain has TRBV5-5 and TRBJ1-2; 9 bases are a match to TRBD1. Germline-derived CDR1 and CDR2 are SGHKS and YYEKEE (reference sequence). The CDR3 spans 15 residues. After removal of 4 bases from V and 4 bases from J, the junction contained 8 bases not matched to a gene. The CDR3 region has the DNA TGTGCCAGCAGCCTGACAGGGGGAAACGGCTATGGCTACACCTTC. It codes for CASSLTGGNGYGYTF.

V gene TRBV24-1 combines with J gene TRBJ2-3; a possible D gene is TRBD2 (6 bases). Germline loops: CDR1 KGHDR, CDR2 SFDVKD. This CDR3 comprises 15 residues. The germline V and J ends were trimmed by 0 bases and 0 bases, with 6 bases remaining between them. The CDR3 here is CATSDLRESTDTQYF. CDR3 coding DNA: TGTGCCACCAGTGATTTGCGGGAGAGCACAGATACGCAGTATTTT.

The chain uses TRBV10-2 and TRBJ2-7; TRBD2 matches at 9 bases. This CDR3 is 14 amino acids long. Germline V gene lookup returns CDR1 WSHSY and CDR2 SAAADI. Trimming removed 6 bases from V and 3 bases from J; junction bases left unmatched: 6. CDR3 nucleotides: TGCGCCAGCAGATCGACTAGCGGCCTCTACGAGCAGTACTTC. This gives the protein CASRSTSGLYEQYF.

The V gene is TRBV20-1, the J gene TRBJ2-7, with D uncertain. The CDR3 is 13 amino acids. V lost 5 bases to trimming and J lost 0 bases, with 11 bases between them. Germline values: CDR1 DFQATT, CDR2 SNEGSKA (reference sequence). This CDR3 is CSADDLFSYEQYF. The CDR3 DNA is TGCAGTGCTGATGACTTGTTCTCCTACGAGCAGTACTTC.

A few counts support this clonotype. V is TRBV20-1 and J is TRBJ2-5; perhaps TRBD1 as D (6 bases). Germline V gene sequence: CDR1 DFQATT, CDR2 SNEGSKA (reference sequence). V shed 3 bases and J shed 0 bases, with 11 bases lying between them. This CDR3 spans 14 amino acids. CDR3 in amino acids: CSASGTNYQETQYF. CDR3 sequence (DNA): TGCAGTGCTAGTGGGACAAACTACCAAGAGACCCAGTACTTC.

This rearrangement joins TRBV11-2 to TRBJ2-5, with a weak D call TRBD1 (5 bases). From germline, CDR1 is SGHAT and CDR2 FQNNGV. Trimming left V 1 base short and J 1 base short, with 16 bases between. The CDR3 loop spans 17 amino acids. In DNA, the CDR3 is TGTGCCAGCAGCTTAGGGGTCGGGTCCAGGGTCCAAGAGACCCAGTACTTC. Encoded protein: CASSLGVGSRVQETQYF.

This clonotype has at least ten counts. The rearrangement links TRBV20-1 to TRBJ2-7; a possible D gene is TRBD1 (5 bases). V lost 3 bases, J lost 4 bases, and 10 bases lay in between. The length of the CDR3 is 12 residues. Per germline, CDR1 DFQATT and CDR2 SNEGSKA (reference sequence). The CDR3: CSASKQEYEQYF. For the CDR3, the DNA is TGCAGTGCTAGTAAACAGGAGTACGAGCAGTACTTC.

Ten or more counts support this clonotype. The V and J genes are TRBV2 and TRBJ2-5, with D possibly being TRBD1 or TRBD2 (5 bases each). The CDR3 sequence is 16 residues long. The ends were cut back, 8 bases at V and 7 bases at J, with 26 bases in the middle. Germline lookup yields CDR1 SNHLY and CDR2 FYNNEI. In DNA, the CDR3 is TGTGCCAGCGATAATCCCCGGTGGGACCCTGCGGGGACCCAGTACTTC. It specifies CASDNPRWDPAGTQYF.

This clonotype was recorded many times. This chain's CDR3 is CSALTPNSTDTQYF. The CDR3 nucleotides are TGCAGTGCTCTGACCCCTAATAGCACAGATACGCAGTATTTT. The chain links TRBV20-1 to TRBJ2-3; no clear D. Germline V gives CDR1 DFQATT, CDR2 SNEGSKA (reference sequence). This CDR3 contains 14 residues. Trimming shortened V by 5 bases and J by 0 bases, and 12 bases separated the two germline ends.

This clonotype occurred once. The chain is built from TRBV12-3 or TRBV12-4 and TRBJ1-1, with a tentative D call TRBD1 (5 bases). Trimming stripped 4 bases from V and 1 base from J, with 16 bases between. The CDR3 consists of 16 residues. The CDR3 spells CASSSQRGGSNTEAFF. The CDR3 nucleotides are TGTGCCAGCAGTTCACAACGGGGGGGTTCGAACACTGAAGCTTTCTTT.

This clonotype was detected many times. This chain uses TRBV4-3 with TRBJ2-4; D remains ambiguous. The ends were cut back, 0 bases at V and 9 bases at J, with 12 bases in the middle. This CDR3 contains 14 residues. Germline V gene data show CDR1 as LGHNA and CDR2 as YSLEER. Here the CDR3 DNA reads TGCGCCAGCAGCCAAGAACAAGGTCTGGGCATTCAGTACTTC. This gives the protein CASSQEQGLGIQYF.

The sample holds many counts of this clonotype. The CDR3 region is CASSYSGTGSDEQYF. The CDR3 bases are TGTGCCAGCAGTTACTCGGGGACAGGGAGCGACGAGCAGTACTTC. The V gene is TRBV6-5, the J gene TRBJ2-7, with 9 bases aligning to TRBD1. This CDR3 is 15 amino acids long. Per the germline V gene, CDR1 is MNHEY and CDR2 is SVGAGI. With 0 bases clipped from V and 5 bases from J, the junction kept 5 bases outside the gene matches.

CDR3 residues: CASSDYRAPSYNEQFF. CDR3 nucleotide sequence: TGTGCCAGCAGTGACTACAGGGCGCCCTCCTACAATGAGCAGTTCTTC. The rearrangement joins TRBV25-1 to TRBJ2-1; tentatively, D is TRBD1 (6 bases). The germline gives CDR1 MGHDK, CDR2 SYGVNS. The CDR3 has 16 amino acids. V was clipped by 3 bases and J by 0 bases, with 12 bases between them.

This clonotype was counted ten times or more. V usage is TRBV18 and J usage is TRBJ2-7; D uncertain. CDR3 length: 11 residues. Per the germline V gene, CDR1 is KGHSH and CDR2 is LQKENI. V lost 2 bases and J 6 bases, leaving 5 bases between the germline ends. The CDR3 region has the DNA TGTGCCAGCTCACCAACGGGCGAGCAGTACTTC. The encoded protein is CASSPTGEQYF.

The V call is TRBV11-2, the J call TRBJ2-7; 10 nucleotides match TRBD1. The germline gives CDR1 SGHAT, CDR2 FQNNGV. With V trimmed by 4 bases and J by 2 bases, 11 bases remained unmatched. The CDR3 has 17 amino acids. This CDR3 is CASSSLPGQGMTYEQYF. CDR3 DNA: TGTGCCAGCAGCTCGCTACCGGGACAGGGGATGACCTACGAGCAGTACTTC.